The TCR beta chain under discussion was sequenced for a study of OX40 agonist ivuxolimab in advanced cancers. The wider study: Intravenous ivuxolimab was administered to patients every 2 weeks at 0.01 to 10 mg/kg. The dose-escalation cohort had hepatocellular carcinoma, melanoma, renal cell or head and neck cancer. Past anti-PD-1, anti-PD-L1 or anti-CTLA-4 therapy was accepted, and 30% to 50% had received some.

The CDR3 is made up of 14 amino acids. CDR1 is MGHDK, CDR2 SYGVNS, per germline. Trimming cost V 2 bases and J 0 bases, with 5 bases left between them. Libraries were prepared by immunoSEQ multiplex PCR; TCRdb keeps only in-frame clonotypes and omits some of them. The table lists about 20,000 clones, approximately 83% of them singletons. J is TRBJ1-5 and V is TRBV25-1; D remains unclear. The specimen comprised CD4+ or CD8+ T cells sorted from blood, sampled in a trial of the OX40 agonist ivuxolimab. This TCR came from an adult with an advanced solid tumor such as melanoma, head and neck, liver or kidney cancer. DNA for the CDR3: TGTGCCAGCAGTGAACACTCTAGCAATCAGCCCCAGCATTTT. It specifies CASSEHSSNQPQHF.